The following is a TCR beta chain sequence with its context. What antigen it recognizes has not been identified. No base quality values were provided; no much bigger clone lies one nucleotide off. Sorted unstimulated T cells and proliferating T cells recovered from mixed lymphocyte reactions were subjected to TCRbeta CDR3 sequencing. Fresh whole blood from about 10 HLA-typed healthy donors served as the source for isolating PBMCs. To map where alloreactive clones came from, CD4+ regulatory T cells in the unstimulated state were FACS-sorted. This sample was taken from a study of siplizumab effects on memory and regulatory T cells (dated by TCRdb to between 2018 and 2020). The study in broad terms: The effect of the anti-CD2 antibody siplizumab on alloreactive T-cell subsets was examined in allogeneic mixed lymphocyte reactions constructed from human PBMCs. Study-level results and caveats: Among mappable alloreactive CD4+ clones, the Treg-derived fraction averaged approximately 72% with siplizumab versus roughly 25% in control reactions. The cumulative frequency of alloreactive sequences that could be traced back to unstimulated CD4+ memory T cells was significantly reduced by siplizumab. For roughly 80-96% of proliferating CD4+ or CD8+ clones, no naive or memory phenotype could be assigned. Unstimulated naive T cells appeared more diverse than memory T cells, and naive cells seemed to contribute substantially to the alloresponse. Whether proliferating Tregs from siplizumab cultures were suppressive was not functionally confirmed. Because sequences at frequencies below about 10^-5 were poorly captured, only a minor fraction of alloreactive clones could be mapped back to unstimulated subsets.

The library was generated by the immunoSEQ multiplex PCR assay. About 9.1 x 10^4 TCR templates per sample were assayed on the deep sequencing platform. Genomic DNA extracted from sorted T cells was used for TCRbeta CDR3 sequencing. Per the source publication's procedure: The R programming language was used for clonal analysis of the TCRbeta CDR3 data. Alloreactive CD4+ and CD8+ clones were defined by comparing unstimulated samples with post-reaction CFSE-low samples. Regulatory or non-regulatory origin was assigned to alloreactive CD4+ clones by matching of sequences to sorted unstimulated Treg and non-Treg repertoires. TCRdb's version of the immuneACCESS table is confined to in-frame rearrangements and falls short of the full clone set. An unresolved V gene accounts for under half of the shortfall where checked; the remainder is of unknown origin. The D gene and trimming were derived from the DNA, and the V and J assignments and clone size from that table. In this sample the table shows about 110,000 clones, about 90% of which occur a single time. The ten largest clonotypes hold roughly 0.75% of the sample.

This TCR derives from a human donor in good health. Sample: Tregs sorted from blood.

The DNA sequence reads TGTGCCAGCAGCTTAAATAGGGCTCTGTCTGAAGCTTTCTTT. Translated, it reads CASSLNRALSEAFF. In this chain, TRBV11-2 is recombined with TRBJ1-1; the D gene assignment is ambiguous. The CDR3 measures 14 amino acids from cysteine to phenylalanine. The read is trimmed to its CDR3 DNA, 42 bases read in frame from base 1. From the germline V gene, CDR1 is SGHAT and CDR2 is FQNNGV. Between the V and J ends, shortened by 2 bases and 6 bases respectively, the junction contains 13 bases.